Sequencing of this TCR beta chain was carried out in a study of cytomegalovirus exposure and HLA in healthy donors. The PCR contained 60 Vbeta and 13 Jbeta primers. The protocol was immunoSEQ multiplex PCR, while the TCRdb copy is restricted to in-frame clones and leaves out a portion. This sample carries 150,000 to 200,000 clones, around 78% of them seen once, and the ten largest clones take 1.5% to 2%. After removal of 5 bases from V and 8 bases from J, the junction contained 8 bases not matched to a gene. This CDR3 has 14 residues. Per germline, CDR1 SEHNR and CDR2 FQNEAQ (reference sequence). This TCR derives from a man between 25 and 39 years old in good health and CMV-seronegative. V is TRBV7-9 and J is TRBJ1-4; 7 nucleotides line up with TRBD1. Sequencing used PBMCs. In DNA form, the CDR3 reads TGTGCCAGCAGCCGGGGACAGTTAGGAGAAAAACTGTTTTTT. Translated, it gives CASSRGQLGEKLFF.